This is a list of T cell receptor beta chains from one sample in a study of technical replicates of blood from a handful of donors. Some clones are missing from TCRdb's copy, which holds only in-frame ones; the method was immunoSEQ multiplex PCR. The data hold tens of thousands of clones, with about 93% observed a single time. Sample: T cells isolated from PBMCs. All receptors derive from a human donor in good health. The CDR3 runs from the conserved cysteine through the conserved F or W. Fields, in order: V gene, CDR3 protein.

>TRBV19
CASSPRFAGELFF
>TRBV7-2
CASSGLSAPYEQYF
>TRBV11-2
CASSLAGGTGANVLTF
>TRBV10-2
CASSESQREWYEQYF
>TRBV5-1
CASSYRVEETQYF
>TRBV27
CASSRRGGDQPQHF
>TRBV28
CASSRSGQMNTEAFF
>TRBV19
CASSIRVAGSHEQYF
>TRBV19
CASSPIDRDNSPLHF
>TRBV10-2
CASKGQGINGELFF
>TRBV27
CASSPGLAGGPLEQYF
>TRBV4-2
CASSTRTSGIDTQYF
>TRBV30
CAWSGGQDLGYTF
>TRBV7-6
CASSPGDSNQPQHF
>TRBV6-5
CASSFTYEQYF
>TRBV6-6
CASRPDFGGLVSEQYF